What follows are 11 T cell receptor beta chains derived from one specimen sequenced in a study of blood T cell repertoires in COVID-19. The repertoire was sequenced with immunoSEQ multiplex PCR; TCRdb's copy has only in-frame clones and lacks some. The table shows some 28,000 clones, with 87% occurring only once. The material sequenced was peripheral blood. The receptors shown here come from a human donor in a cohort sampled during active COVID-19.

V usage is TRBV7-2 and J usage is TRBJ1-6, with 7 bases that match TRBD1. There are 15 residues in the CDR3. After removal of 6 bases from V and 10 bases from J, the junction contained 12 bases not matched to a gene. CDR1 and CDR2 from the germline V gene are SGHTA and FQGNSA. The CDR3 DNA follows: TGTGCCAGCAGTTCTATAGACAGGGAAGGGTCACCCCTCCACTTT. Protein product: CASSSIDREGSPLHF.

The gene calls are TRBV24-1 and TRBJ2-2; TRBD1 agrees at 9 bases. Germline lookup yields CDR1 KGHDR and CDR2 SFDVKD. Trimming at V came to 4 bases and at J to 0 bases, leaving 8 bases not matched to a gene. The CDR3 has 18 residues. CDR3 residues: CATSDPPGQGSNTGELFF. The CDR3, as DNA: TGTGCCACCAGTGACCCCCCGGGACAGGGATCGAACACCGGGGAGCTGTTTTTT.

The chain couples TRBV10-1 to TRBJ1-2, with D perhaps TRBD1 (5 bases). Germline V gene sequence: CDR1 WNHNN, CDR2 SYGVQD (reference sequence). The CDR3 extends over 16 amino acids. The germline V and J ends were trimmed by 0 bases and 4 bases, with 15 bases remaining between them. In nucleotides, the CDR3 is TGCGCCAGCAGTGAGTCTTGCCCAGGGCGCGCCTATGGCTACACCTTC. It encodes CASSESCPGRAYGYTF.

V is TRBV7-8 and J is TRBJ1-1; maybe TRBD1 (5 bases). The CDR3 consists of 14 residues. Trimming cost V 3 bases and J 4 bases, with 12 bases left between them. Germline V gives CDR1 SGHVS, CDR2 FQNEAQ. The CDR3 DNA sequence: TGTGCCAGCAGCTTGGGGCGGGGGGGCACTGAAGCTTTCTTT. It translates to CASSLGRGGTEAFF.

The CDR3 protein is CASSQDQGLTPAFF. CDR3 sequence (DNA): TGTGCCAGCAGCCAAGATCAAGGACTTACCCCAGCTTTCTTT. The chain carries TRBV3-1 (or the pseudogene TRBV3-2) and TRBJ1-1; D gene ambiguous. The CDR3 extends over 14 amino acids. CDR1 and CDR2 from the germline V gene are LGHDT and YNNKEL (reference sequence). V was trimmed by 0 bases and J by 10 bases, leaving 15 bases between them.

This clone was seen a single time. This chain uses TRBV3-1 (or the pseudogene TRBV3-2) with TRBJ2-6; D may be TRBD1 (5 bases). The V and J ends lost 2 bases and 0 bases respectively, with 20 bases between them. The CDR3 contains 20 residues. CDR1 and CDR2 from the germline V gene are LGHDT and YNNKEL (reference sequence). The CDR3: CASSQRPGWGSISGANVLTF. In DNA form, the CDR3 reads TGTGCCAGCAGCCAAAGACCTGGGTGGGGCTCTATCTCTGGGGCCAACGTCCTGACTTTC.

CDR3 nucleotides: TGTGCCAGCAGTGCCTCCCGGGACAGGGGATTTGGAAACACCATATATTTT. Translated: CASSASRDRGFGNTIYF. This chain connects TRBV2 to TRBJ1-3; TRBD1 agrees at 10 bases. CDR1 SNHLY and CDR2 FYNNEI come from the germline V gene. The CDR3 spans 17 residues. Trimming at V came to 4 bases and at J to 3 bases, leaving 9 bases not matched to a gene.

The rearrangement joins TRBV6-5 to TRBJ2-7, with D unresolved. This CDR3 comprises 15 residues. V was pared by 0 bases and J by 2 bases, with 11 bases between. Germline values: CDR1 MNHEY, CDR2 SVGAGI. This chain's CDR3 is CASSYSKYGAYEQYF. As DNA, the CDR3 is TGTGCCAGCAGTTACTCGAAGTACGGAGCCTACGAGCAGTACTTC.

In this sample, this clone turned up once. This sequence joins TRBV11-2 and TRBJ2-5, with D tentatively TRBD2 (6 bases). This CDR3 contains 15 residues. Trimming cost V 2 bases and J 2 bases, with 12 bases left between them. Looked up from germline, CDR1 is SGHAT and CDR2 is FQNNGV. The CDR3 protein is CASSLKAGRQETQYF. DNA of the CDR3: TGTGCCAGCAGCTTAAAGGCGGGAAGGCAAGAGACCCAGTACTTC.

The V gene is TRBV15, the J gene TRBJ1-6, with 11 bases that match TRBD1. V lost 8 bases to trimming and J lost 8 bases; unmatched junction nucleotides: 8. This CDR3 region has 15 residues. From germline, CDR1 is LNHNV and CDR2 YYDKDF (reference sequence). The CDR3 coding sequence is TGTGCCACCCGCGGACAGGGGGCTATGGATTCACCCCTCCACTTT. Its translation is CATRGQGAMDSPLHF.

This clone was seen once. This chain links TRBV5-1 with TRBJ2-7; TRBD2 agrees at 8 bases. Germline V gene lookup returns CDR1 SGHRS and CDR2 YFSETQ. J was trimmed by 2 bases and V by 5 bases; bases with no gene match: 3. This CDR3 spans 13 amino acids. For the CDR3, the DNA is TGCGCCAGCAGTCAACTAGCGGCCTACGAGCAGTACTTC. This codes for CASSQLAAYEQYF.